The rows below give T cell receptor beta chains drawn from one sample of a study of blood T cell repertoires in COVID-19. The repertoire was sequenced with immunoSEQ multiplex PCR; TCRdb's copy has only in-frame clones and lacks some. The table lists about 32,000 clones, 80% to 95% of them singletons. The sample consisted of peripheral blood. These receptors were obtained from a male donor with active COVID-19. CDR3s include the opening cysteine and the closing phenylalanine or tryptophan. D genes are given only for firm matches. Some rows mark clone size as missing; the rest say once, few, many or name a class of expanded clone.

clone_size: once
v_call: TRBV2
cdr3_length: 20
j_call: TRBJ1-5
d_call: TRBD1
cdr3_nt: TGTGCCAGCAGTGAAGGAGTTTGGGACAGGGGGCTTCGGGGCAATCAGCCCCAGCATTTT
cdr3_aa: CASSEGVWDRGLRGNQPQHF

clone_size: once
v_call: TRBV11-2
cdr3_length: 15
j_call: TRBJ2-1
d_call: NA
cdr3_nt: TGTGCCAGCAGCTATCGACAGGAGTCCTACAATGAGCAGTTCTTC
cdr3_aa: CASSYRQESYNEQFF

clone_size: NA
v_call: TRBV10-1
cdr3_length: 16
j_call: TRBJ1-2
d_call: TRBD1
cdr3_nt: TGCGCCAGCAGTGAGTCCGGCGAGGGGGCTCTTGGTGGCTACACCTTC
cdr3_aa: CASSESGEGALGGYTF

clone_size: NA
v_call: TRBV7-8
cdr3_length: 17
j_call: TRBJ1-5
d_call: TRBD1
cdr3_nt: TGTGCCAGCAGCTTAGCCCTAGGCAGGGGGCATAGTCAGCCCCAGCATTTT
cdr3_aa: CASSLALGRGHSQPQHF

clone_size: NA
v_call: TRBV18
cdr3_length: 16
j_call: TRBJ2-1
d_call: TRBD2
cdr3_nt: TGTGCCAGCTCACCAGGGACTAGCGGGGGCCTCAATGAGCAGTTCTTC
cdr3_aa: CASSPGTSGGLNEQFF

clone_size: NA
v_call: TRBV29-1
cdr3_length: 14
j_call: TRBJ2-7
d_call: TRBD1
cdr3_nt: TGCAGCGTTGTTTCCATGACAGGGACCTACGAGCAGTACTTC
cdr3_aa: CSVVSMTGTYEQYF

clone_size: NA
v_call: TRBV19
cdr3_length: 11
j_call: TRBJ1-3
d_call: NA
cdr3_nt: TGTGCCAGTAACATCGGAAACACCATATATTTT
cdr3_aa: CASNIGNTIYF

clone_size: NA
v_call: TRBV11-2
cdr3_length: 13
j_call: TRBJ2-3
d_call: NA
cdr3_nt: TGTGCCAGCAGCTTAGACAAACAGGTCGGTCAGTATTTT
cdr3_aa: CASSLDKQVGQYF

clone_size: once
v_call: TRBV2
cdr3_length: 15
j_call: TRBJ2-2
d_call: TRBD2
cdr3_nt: TGTGCCAGCAAGCAAGGTCGCGGGAGCACCGGGGAGCTGTTTTTT
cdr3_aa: CASKQGRGSTGELFF

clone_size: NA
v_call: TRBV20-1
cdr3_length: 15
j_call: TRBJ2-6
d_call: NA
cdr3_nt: TGCAGTGCTAGTCGCGGGCCTTCTGGGGCCAACGTCCTGACTTTC
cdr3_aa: CSASRGPSGANVLTF

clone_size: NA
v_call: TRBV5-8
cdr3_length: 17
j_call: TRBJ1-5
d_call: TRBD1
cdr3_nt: TGTGCCAGCAGCACGGGACAGGGGGCTTTCAGCAATCAGCCCCAGCATTTT
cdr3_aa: CASSTGQGAFSNQPQHF

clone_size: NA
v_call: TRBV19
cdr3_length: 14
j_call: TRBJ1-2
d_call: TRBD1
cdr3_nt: TGTGCCAGTAGTACCAAGACAGGGGGCTATGGCTACACCTTC
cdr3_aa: CASSTKTGGYGYTF

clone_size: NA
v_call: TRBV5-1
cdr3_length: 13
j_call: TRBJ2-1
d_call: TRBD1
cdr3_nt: TGCGCCAGCAGCTTCGGACAGGGCGGTGAGCAGTTCTTC
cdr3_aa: CASSFGQGGEQFF

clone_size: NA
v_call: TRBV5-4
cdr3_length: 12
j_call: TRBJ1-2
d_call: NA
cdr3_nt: TGTGCCAGCAGCGCCAGGGACTATGGCTACACCTTC
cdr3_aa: CASSARDYGYTF

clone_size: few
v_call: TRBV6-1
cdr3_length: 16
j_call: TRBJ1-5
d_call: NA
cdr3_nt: TGTGCCAGCAGTGCTCGCTGGGGGGATAGCAATCAGCCCCAGCATTTT
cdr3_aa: CASSARWGDSNQPQHF

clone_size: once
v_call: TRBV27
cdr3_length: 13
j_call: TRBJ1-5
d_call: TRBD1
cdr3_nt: TGTGCCAGCAGTTTAGACAGGGATCAGCCCCAGCATTTT
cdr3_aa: CASSLDRDQPQHF

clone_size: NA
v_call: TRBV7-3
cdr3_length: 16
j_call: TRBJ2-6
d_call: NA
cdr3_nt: TGTGCCAGCAGCACACAGCCTAACTCTGGGGCCAACGTCCTGACTTTC
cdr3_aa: CASSTQPNSGANVLTF

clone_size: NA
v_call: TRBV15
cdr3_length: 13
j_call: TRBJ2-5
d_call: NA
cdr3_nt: TGTGCCACCAGCAGGGACAACCAAGAGACCCAGTACTTC
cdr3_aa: CATSRDNQETQYF

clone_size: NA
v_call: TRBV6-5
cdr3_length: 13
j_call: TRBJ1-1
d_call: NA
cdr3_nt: TGTGCCAGCGGCCATGAGGTGAACACTGAAGCTTTCTTT
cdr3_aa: CASGHEVNTEAFF

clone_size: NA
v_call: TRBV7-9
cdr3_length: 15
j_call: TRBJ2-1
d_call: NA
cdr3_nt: TGTGCCAGCAGCTTAGCGGGGGGGCTCTACAATGAGCAGTTCTTC
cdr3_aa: CASSLAGGLYNEQFF

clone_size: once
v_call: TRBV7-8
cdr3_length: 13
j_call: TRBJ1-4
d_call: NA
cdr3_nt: TGTGCCAGCAGCCCTGGGCGGTGGGAGAAACTGTTTTTT
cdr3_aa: CASSPGRWEKLFF

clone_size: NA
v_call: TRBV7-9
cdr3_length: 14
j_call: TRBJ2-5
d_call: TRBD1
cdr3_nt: TGTGCCAGCAGCCGAAACAGGGGTCAAGAGACCCAGTACTTC
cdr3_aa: CASSRNRGQETQYF

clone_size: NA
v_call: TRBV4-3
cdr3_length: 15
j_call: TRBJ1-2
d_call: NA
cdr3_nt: TGCGCCAGCAGCCAAGAGGTAGGGGCGAACTATGGCTACACCTTC
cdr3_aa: CASSQEVGANYGYTF

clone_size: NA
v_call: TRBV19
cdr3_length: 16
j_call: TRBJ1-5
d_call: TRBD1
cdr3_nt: TGTGCCAGTAGTCGACAGACAGGGGCTATCAATCAGCCCCAGCATTTT
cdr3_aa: CASSRQTGAINQPQHF

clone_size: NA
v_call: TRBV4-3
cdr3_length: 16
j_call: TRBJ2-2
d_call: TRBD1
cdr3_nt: TGCGCCAGCAGCCAAGATTTCAGGGGGAGAGCCGGGGAGCTGTTTTTT
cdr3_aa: CASSQDFRGRAGELFF

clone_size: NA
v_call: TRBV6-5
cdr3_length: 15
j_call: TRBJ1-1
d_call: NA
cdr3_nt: TGTGCCAGCAGGACCGTTCGGGGGGGGGCTGCTGAAGCTTTCTTT
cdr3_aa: CASRTVRGGAAEAFF

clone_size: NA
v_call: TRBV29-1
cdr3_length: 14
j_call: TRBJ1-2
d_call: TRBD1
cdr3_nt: TGCAGCGTTATGGACAGGGGGAGAAACTATGGCTACACCTTC
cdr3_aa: CSVMDRGRNYGYTF

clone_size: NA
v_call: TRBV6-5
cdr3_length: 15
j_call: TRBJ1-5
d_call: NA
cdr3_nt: TGTGCCAGCAGTAGTAGTGCGGCTTTTCCTCAGCCCCAGCATTTT
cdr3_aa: CASSSSAAFPQPQHF

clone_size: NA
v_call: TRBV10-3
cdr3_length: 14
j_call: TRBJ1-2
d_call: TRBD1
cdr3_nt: TGTGCCATCAGTGAGTCGGGGGACAGTTCCGGCTACACCTTC
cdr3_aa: CAISESGDSSGYTF

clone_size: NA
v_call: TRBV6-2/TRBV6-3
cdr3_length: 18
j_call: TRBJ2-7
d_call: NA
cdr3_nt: TGTGCCAGCAGTTACTCGACCCGGGGACTTATCAGCTCCTACGAGCAGTACTTC
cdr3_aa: CASSYSTRGLISSYEQYF

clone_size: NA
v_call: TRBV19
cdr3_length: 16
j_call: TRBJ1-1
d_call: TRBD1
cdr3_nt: TGTGCCAGTAGTGCCCGGAGGACAGGGTTTGGTACTGAAGCTTTCTTT
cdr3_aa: CASSARRTGFGTEAFF